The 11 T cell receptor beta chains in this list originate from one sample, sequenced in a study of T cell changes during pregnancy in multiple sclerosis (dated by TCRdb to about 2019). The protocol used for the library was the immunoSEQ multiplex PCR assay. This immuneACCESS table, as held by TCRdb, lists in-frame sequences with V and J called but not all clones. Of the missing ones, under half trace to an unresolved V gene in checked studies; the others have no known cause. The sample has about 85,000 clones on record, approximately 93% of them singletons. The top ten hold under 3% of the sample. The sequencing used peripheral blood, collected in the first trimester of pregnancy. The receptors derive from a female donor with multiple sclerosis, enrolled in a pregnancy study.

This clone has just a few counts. The CDR3 nucleotides are TGTGCCAGCAGGAAGGGGATTGCTTACAATGAGCAGTTCTTC. The encoded protein is CASRKGIAYNEQFF. The V and J genes are TRBV2 and TRBJ2-1, with a weak D call TRBD1 (5 bases). The CDR3 length is 14 residues. Germline V gene data show CDR1 as SNHLY and CDR2 as FYNNEI. V lost 6 bases and J 4 bases, leaving 13 bases between the germline ends.

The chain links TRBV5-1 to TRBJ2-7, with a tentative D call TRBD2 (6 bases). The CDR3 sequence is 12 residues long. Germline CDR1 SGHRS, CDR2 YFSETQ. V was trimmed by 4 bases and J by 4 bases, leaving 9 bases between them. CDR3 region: CASSISGYEQYF. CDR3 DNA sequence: TGCGCCAGCAGCATAAGCGGGTACGAGCAGTACTTC.

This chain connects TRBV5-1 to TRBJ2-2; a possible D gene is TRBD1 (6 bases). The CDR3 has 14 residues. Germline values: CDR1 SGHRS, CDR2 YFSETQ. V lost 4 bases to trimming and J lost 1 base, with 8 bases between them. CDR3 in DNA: TGCGCCAGCAGCGCGGACAGGAACACCGGGGAGCTGTTTTTT. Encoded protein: CASSADRNTGELFF.

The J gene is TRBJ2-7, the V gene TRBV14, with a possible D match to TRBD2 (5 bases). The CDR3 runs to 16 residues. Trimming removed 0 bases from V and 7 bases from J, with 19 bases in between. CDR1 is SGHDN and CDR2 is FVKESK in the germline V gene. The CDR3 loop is CASSQEPDFSFSEQYF. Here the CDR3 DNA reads TGTGCCAGCAGCCAAGAACCGGACTTCTCTTTCAGTGAGCAGTACTTC. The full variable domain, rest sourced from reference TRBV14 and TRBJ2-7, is EAGVTQFPSHSVIEKGQTVTLRCDPISGHDNLYWYRRVMGKEIKFLLHFVKESKQDESGMPNNRFLAERTGGTYSTLKVQPAELEDSGVYFCASSQEPDFSFSEQYFGPGTRLTVT.

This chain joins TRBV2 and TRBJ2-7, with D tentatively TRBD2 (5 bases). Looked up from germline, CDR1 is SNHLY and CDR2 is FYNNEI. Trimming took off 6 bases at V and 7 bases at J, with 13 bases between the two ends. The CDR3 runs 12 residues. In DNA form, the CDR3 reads TGTGCCAGCAGCCTATCGGGAAGGGAGCAGTACTTC. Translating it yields CASSLSGREQYF.

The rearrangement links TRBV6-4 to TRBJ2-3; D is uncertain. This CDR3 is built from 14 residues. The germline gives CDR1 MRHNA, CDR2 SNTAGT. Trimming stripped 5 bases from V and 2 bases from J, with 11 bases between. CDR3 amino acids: CASSLDATTDTQYF. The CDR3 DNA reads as TGTGCCAGCAGTCTAGATGCGACCACAGATACGCAGTATTTT.

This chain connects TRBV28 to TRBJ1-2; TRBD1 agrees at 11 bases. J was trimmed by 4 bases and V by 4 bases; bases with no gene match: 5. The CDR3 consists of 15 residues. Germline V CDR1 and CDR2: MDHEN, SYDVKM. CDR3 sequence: CASSSRDRGFYGYTF. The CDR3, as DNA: TGTGCCAGCAGTTCCCGGGACAGGGGGTTCTATGGCTACACCTTC.

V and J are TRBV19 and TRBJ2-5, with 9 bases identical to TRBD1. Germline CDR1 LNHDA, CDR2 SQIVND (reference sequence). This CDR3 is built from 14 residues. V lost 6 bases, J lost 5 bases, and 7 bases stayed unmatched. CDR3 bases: TGTGCCAGTAGCCCTACAGGGGGCGCGGAGACCCAGTACTTC. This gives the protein CASSPTGGAETQYF.

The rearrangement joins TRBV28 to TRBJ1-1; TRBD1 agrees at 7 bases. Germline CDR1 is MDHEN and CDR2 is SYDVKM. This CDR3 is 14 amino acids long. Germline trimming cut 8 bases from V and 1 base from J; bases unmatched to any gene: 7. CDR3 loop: CASGPTGWNTEAFF. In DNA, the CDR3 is TGTGCCAGCGGACCGACAGGGTGGAACACTGAAGCTTTCTTT.

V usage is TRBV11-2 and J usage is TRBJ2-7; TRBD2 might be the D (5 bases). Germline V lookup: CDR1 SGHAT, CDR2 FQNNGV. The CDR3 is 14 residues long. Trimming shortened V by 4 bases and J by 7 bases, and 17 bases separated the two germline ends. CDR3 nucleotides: TGTGCCAGCAGCTGGACTCCAACCTTGGAGGAGCAGTACTTC. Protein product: CASSWTPTLEEQYF.

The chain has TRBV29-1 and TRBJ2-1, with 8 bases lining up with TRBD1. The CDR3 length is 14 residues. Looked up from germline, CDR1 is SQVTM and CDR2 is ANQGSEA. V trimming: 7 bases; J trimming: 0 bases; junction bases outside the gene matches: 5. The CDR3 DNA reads TGCAGCGCTAGGACAGGGATCTCCTACAATGAGCAGTTCTTC. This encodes CSARTGISYNEQFF.